This T cell receptor beta chain stems from a study of blood T cell repertoires in COVID-19. Study overall: Sites in the United States, Italy and Spain provided acute and convalescent COVID-19 samples.

Profiled with immunoSEQ multiplex PCR; TCRdb holds only in-frame clones, not every one. In the table there are around 240,000 clones, approximately 80% of which are singletons. V was clipped by 4 bases and J by 1 base; unmatched bases: 8. Germline CDR1 LGHDT, CDR2 YNNKEL (reference sequence). CDR3 length equals 16 residues. The sequenced sample consisted of peripheral blood. The chain links TRBV3-1 (or the pseudogene TRBV3-2) to TRBJ2-5; 8 bases match TRBD2. The TCR sequence derives from a woman aged 45-59 years with acute or convalescent COVID-19. The CDR3 protein is CASSPSAGVSQETQYF. Here the CDR3 DNA reads TGTGCCAGCAGCCCCTCAGCGGGGGTGAGCCAAGAGACCCAGTACTTC.